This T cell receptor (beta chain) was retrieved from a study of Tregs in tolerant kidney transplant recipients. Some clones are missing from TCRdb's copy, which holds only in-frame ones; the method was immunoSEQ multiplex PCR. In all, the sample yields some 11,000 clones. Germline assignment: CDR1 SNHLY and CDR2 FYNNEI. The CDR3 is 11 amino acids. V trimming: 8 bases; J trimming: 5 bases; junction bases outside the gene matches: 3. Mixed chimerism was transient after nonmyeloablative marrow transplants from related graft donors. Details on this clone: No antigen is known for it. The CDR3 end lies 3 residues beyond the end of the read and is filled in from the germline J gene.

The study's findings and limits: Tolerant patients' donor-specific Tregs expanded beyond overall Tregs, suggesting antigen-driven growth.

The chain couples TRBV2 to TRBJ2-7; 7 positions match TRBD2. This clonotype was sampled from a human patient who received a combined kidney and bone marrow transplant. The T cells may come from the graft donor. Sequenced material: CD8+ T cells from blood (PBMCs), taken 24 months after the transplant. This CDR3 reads CASSSGNEQYF. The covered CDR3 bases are TGTGCCAGCTCTAGCGGTAACGAG.